Listed below are T cell receptor beta chains from one sample, sequenced in a study of cytomegalovirus exposure and HLA in healthy donors. Method: immunoSEQ multiplex PCR; TCRdb's copy keeps in-frame clones and lacks some. Among over 150,000 clones listed, about 86% were seen once. The sequenced sample consisted of PBMCs. The receptors were sampled from a man aged 18 to 30 in good health and CMV-seropositive. The CDR3 runs from the conserved cysteine through the conserved F or W. D genes are given only for firm matches. Where a row states a size, it is once, few, many or the class of an expanded clone; other rows omit it.

j_call clone_size v_call d_call cdr3_nt cdr3_aa
TRBJ2-1 - TRBV7-2 TRBD2 TGTGCCAGCAGCCACTCTAGACTAGCGGAAAACAATGAGCAGTTCTTC CASSHSRLAENNEQFF
TRBJ1-2 - TRBV9 TRBD1 TGTGCCAGCAGCGCCGGACAGGATCCTAGGTACTATGGCTACACCTTC CASSAGQDPRYYGYTF
TRBJ2-2 - TRBV5-6 TRBD1 TGTGCCAGCAGCCGACCGGGACAGGGGATTACCGGGGAGCTGTTTTTT CASSRPGQGITGELFF
TRBJ1-5 - TRBV6-5 - TGTGCCAGCAGGGCAGAGGGGGTGCATCAGCCCCAGCATTTT CASRAEGVHQPQHF
TRBJ2-4 - TRBV7-2 TRBD1 TGTGCCAGCAGCTTAGTGGGTGCCACAGGGGTCCTAGCCAAAAACATTCAGTACTTC CASSLVGATGVLAKNIQYF
TRBJ1-4 - TRBV2 TRBD1 TGTGCCAGCAACCCTCGGACAGGGGGATTTGAAAAACTGTTTTTT CASNPRTGGFEKLFF
TRBJ1-2 few TRBV6-5 - TGTGCCAGCAGTTACTCGAGCACTCCTAACTATGGCTACACCTTC CASSYSSTPNYGYTF
TRBJ2-5 - TRBV18 - TGTGCCAGCTCACGGGGACAAATGGAGACCCAGTACTTC CASSRGQMETQYF
TRBJ1-2 - TRBV6-5 TRBD1 TGTGCCAGCAGTTACTCGAACAGGGGGGCCTATGGCTACACCTTC CASSYSNRGAYGYTF
TRBJ2-5 once TRBV4-2 TRBD2 TGTGCCAGCAGCCAAGACCCTCCTTTCCTAGCGGGAGAAGAGACCCAGTACTTC CASSQDPPFLAGEETQYF
TRBJ2-2 - TRBV4-3 TRBD2 TGCGCCAGCAGCCTTCGACTAGCGGGAGAACTTGACGGGGAGCTGTTTTTT CASSLRLAGELDGELFF
TRBJ2-5 - TRBV9 - TGTGCCAGCAGCGAGGTCAGCCAGGGGGAGACCCAGTACTTC CASSEVSQGETQYF
TRBJ2-1 - TRBV6-5 TRBD2 TGTGCCAGCAGGACTGACCGGGGGGGAGTCAATGAGCAGTTCTTC CASRTDRGGVNEQFF
TRBJ2-7 - TRBV5-6 TRBD2 TGTGCCAGCAGCGTGGGAGCGGGACCGACCTACGAGCAGTACTTC CASSVGAGPTYEQYF
TRBJ2-1 - TRBV30 TRBD2 TGTGCCTCCCTACTAGCGGGAGGGCCTGATGAGCAGTTCTTC CASLLAGGPDEQFF
TRBJ2-7 - TRBV30 TRBD2 TGTGCCTGGAGTGCCGGGGACTACCGTTACTCCTACGAGCAGTACTTC CAWSAGDYRYSYEQYF
TRBJ1-6 - TRBV7-6 - TGTGCCAGCAGCTTAGGTGACAGAGCCTATAATTCACCCCTCCACTTT CASSLGDRAYNSPLHF
TRBJ2-7 - TRBV5-5 TRBD2 TGTGCCAGCAGCGCACGACTAGCGGGGAGCTACGAGCAGTACTTC CASSARLAGSYEQYF
TRBJ2-3 - TRBV7-2 - TGTGCCAGCAGAAGCAGTAGCTCTAGCACAGATACGCAGTATTTT CASRSSSSSTDTQYF
TRBJ2-1 - TRBV30 - TGTGCCTGGAGTGTAGAGAGGATCTACAATGAGCAGTTCTTC CAWSVERIYNEQFF
TRBJ2-7 - TRBV6-5 TRBD1 TGTGCCAGCAGTAACCGGGACAGGCCTACCTACGAGCAGTACTTC CASSNRDRPTYEQYF
TRBJ2-7 - TRBV19 - TGTGCCAGTAGCGGGAGCCACTACGAGCAGTACTTC CASSGSHYEQYF
TRBJ2-5 - TRBV25-1 TRBD1 TGTGCCAGCAGCTCTGGGACAGGGGGTTGGGAGACCCAGTACTTC CASSSGTGGWETQYF
TRBJ2-1 - TRBV6-6 - TGTGCCAGCAGTACCGGAGGGGGCAGGTCAGATGAGCAGTTCTTC CASSTGGGRSDEQFF
TRBJ1-2 - TRBV7-9 TRBD1 TGTGCCAGCAGCTCCGGACAGGGCAGGAACTATGGCTACACCTTC CASSSGQGRNYGYTF
TRBJ2-7 few TRBV6-6 TRBD1 TGTGCCAGCAGTTCGCTCGGGACAGGCGGTTCCTACGAGCAGTACTTC CASSSLGTGGSYEQYF
TRBJ2-3 - TRBV9 TRBD2 TGTGCCAGCAGCCGACTAGCGGGGGAAAAAGATACGCAGTATTTT CASSRLAGEKDTQYF
TRBJ1-5 - TRBV6-6 - TGTGCCAGCAAGTTAGGGGGGGGAGGAGACCAGCCCCAGCATTTT CASKLGGGGDQPQHF
TRBJ1-6 - TRBV5-6 TRBD1 TGTGCCAGCAGCAAGGACAGGGGTAATTCACCCCTCCACTTT CASSKDRGNSPLHF
TRBJ1-1 - TRBV18 - TGTGCCAGCTCACCACGATCCGGTGAAGCTTTCTTT CASSPRSGEAFF
TRBJ2-7 once TRBV6-5 TRBD2 TGTGCCAGCAGCCGACTAGCGGGAGGGACCAGCGAGCAGTACTTC CASSRLAGGTSEQYF
TRBJ2-7 - TRBV6-6 TRBD1 TGTGCCAGCAGTTATGGTCAGGGGGACTCCTACGAGCAGTACTTC CASSYGQGDSYEQYF
TRBJ2-2 - TRBV9 TRBD1 TGTGCCAGCAGTGTGACAGGGGGCCTTGCCGGGGAGCTGTTTTTT CASSVTGGLAGELFF
TRBJ2-7 few TRBV5-1 TRBD2 TGCGCCAGCTCCCTAACGGGAGGGCGATACGAGCAGTACTTC CASSLTGGRYEQYF
TRBJ2-5 - TRBV5-6 TRBD2 TGTGCCAGCAGCTTGGAGGCTAGCGGGAGCACCATCGAGACCCAGTACTTC CASSLEASGSTIETQYF
TRBJ1-2 - TRBV27 - TGTGCCAGCAGTTTAGAAGGGGACTATGGCTACACCTTC CASSLEGDYGYTF
TRBJ1-3 - TRBV19 - TGTGCCAGTATTAGTTGGGGAAACACCATATATTTT CASISWGNTIYF
TRBJ2-2 - TRBV14 TRBD1 TGTGCCAGCAGCCAAGTGACAGGGGCGGCCGGGGAGCTGTTTTTT CASSQVTGAAGELFF
TRBJ2-1 once TRBV29-1 TRBD2 TGCAGCGTCGCTAGCGGGAAATCCTACAATGAGCAGTTCTTC CSVASGKSYNEQFF
TRBJ1-2 - TRBV27 TRBD1 TGTGCCAGCAGTCCGGGGACAGTAGGCTTTAACTATGGCTACACCTTC CASSPGTVGFNYGYTF
TRBJ2-5 - TRBV5-1 - TGCGCCAGCAGCTTGACAGGCCCGGAGACCCAGTACTTC CASSLTGPETQYF
TRBJ2-7 - TRBV4-2 TRBD2 TGTGCCAGCAGCCCCGGGCAGGCTAGCGGGAGCTTTTCGGCGTCCTACGAGCAGTACTTC CASSPGQASGSFSASYEQYF
TRBJ2-3 - TRBV5-1 - TGCGCCAGCAGCTTAGGAGGGCCCAGGGGCACAGATACGCAGTATTTT CASSLGGPRGTDTQYF
TRBJ2-2 - TRBV4-2 TRBD2 TGTGCCAGCAGCATACGGACGGGACTAGCGGAGTACACCGGGGAGCTGTTTTTT CASSIRTGLAEYTGELFF
TRBJ2-7 - TRBV7-2 - TGTGCCAGCAGCTCCGACAAATCCTACGAGCAGTACTTC CASSSDKSYEQYF
TRBJ2-1 - TRBV5-6 - TGTGCCAGCAGCTGGGGCGGGGTTATCAATGAGCAGTTCTTC CASSWGGVINEQFF
TRBJ1-1 once TRBV14 - TGTGCCAGCAGCCAATACACAGGCGACACTGAAGCTTTCTTT CASSQYTGDTEAFF
TRBJ2-3 - TRBV6-4 TRBD2 TGTGCCAGCAGTGACGTTACTAGCGGGGGGGCCGGGGCAGATACGCAGTATTTT CASSDVTSGGAGADTQYF
TRBJ1-2 - TRBV30 TRBD1 TGTGCCTGGAGTGTACCCGGGACAGTCACTTTAAGCTACACCTTC CAWSVPGTVTLSYTF
TRBJ2-1 - TRBV27 - TGTGCCAGCAGTCTTTCCGGGAATGAGCAGTTCTTC CASSLSGNEQFF